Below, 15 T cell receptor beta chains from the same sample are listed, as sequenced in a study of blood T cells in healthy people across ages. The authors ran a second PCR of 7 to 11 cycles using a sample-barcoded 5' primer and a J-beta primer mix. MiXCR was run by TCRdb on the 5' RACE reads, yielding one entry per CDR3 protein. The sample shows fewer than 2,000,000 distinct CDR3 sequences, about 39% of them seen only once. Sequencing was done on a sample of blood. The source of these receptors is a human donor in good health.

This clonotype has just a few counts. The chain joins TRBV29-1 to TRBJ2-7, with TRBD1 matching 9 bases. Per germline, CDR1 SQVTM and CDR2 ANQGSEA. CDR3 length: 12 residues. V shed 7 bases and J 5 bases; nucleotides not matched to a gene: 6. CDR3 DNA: TGCAGCGCAGAGGGACAGGGAGACGAGCAGTACTTC. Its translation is CSAEGQGDEQYF.

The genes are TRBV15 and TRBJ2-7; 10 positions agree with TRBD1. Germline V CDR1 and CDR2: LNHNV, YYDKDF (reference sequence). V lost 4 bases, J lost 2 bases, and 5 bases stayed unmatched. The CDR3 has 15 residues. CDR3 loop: CATSKPGTGAYEQYF. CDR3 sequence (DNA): TGTGCCACCAGCAAACCCGGGACAGGGGCCTACGAGCAGTACTTC.

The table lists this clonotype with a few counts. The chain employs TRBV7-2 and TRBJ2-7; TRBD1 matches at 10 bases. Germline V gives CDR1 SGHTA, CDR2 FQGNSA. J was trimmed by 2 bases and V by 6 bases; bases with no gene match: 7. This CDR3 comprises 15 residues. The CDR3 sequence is CASSQGQGLAYEQYF. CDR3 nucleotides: TGTGCCAGCAGTCAGGGACAGGGGCTTGCCTACGAGCAGTACTTC.

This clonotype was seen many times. The chain's CDR3 is CASSLAIGANTEAFF. DNA for the CDR3: TGCGCCAGCAGCTTGGCCATCGGGGCTAACACTGAAGCTTTCTTT. The chain employs TRBV5-1 and TRBJ1-1; tentatively, D is TRBD1 (5 bases). The germline V gene encodes CDR1 SGHRS and CDR2 YFSETQ. V lost 0 bases, J lost 2 bases, and 11 bases lay in between. The CDR3 extends over 15 amino acids.

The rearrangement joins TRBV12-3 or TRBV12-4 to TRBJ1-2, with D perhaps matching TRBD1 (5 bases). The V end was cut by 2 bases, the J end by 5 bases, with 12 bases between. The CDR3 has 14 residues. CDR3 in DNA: TGTGCCAGCAGTTTATCTCAGGGTGTGTATGGCTACACCTTC. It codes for CASSLSQGVYGYTF.

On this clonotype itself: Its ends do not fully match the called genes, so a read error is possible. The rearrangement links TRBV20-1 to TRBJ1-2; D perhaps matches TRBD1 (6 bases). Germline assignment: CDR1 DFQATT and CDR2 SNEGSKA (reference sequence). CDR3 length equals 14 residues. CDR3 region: CSAREGGRDGGYTF. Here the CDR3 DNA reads TGCAGTGCAAGAGAGGGGGGCCGGGACGGTGGCTACACCTTC.

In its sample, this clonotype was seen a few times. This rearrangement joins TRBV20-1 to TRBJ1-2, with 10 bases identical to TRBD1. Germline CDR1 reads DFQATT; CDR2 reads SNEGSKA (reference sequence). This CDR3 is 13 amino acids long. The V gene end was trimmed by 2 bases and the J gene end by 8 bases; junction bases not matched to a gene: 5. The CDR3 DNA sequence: TGCAGTGCTAGAACGACAGGGGGCTGGGGCTACACCTTC. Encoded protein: CSARTTGGWGYTF.

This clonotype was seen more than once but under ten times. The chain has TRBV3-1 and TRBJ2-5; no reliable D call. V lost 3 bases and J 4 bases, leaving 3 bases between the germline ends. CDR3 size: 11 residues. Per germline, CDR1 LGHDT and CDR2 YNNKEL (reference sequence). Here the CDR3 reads CASSHAETQYF. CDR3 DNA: TGTGCCAGCAGCCATGCAGAGACCCAGTACTTC.

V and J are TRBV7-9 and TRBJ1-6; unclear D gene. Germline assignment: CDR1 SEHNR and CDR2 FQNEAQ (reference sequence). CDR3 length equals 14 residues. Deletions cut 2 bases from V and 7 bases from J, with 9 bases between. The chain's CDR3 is CASSLSSRNSPLHF. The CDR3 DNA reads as TGTGCCAGCAGCTTATCATCCAGGAATTCACCCCTCCACTTT. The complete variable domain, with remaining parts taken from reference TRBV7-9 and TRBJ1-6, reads DTGVSQNPRHKITKRGQNVTFRCDPISEHNRLYWYRQTLGQGPEFLTYFQNEAQLEKSRLLSDRFSAERPKGSFSTLEIQRTEQGDSAMYLCASSLSSRNSPLHFGNGTRLTVT.

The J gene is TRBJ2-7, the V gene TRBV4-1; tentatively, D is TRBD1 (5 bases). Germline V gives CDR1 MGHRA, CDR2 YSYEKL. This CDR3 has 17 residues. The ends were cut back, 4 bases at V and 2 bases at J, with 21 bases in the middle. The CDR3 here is CASSPLFQGKQTYEQYF. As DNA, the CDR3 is TGCGCCAGCAGCCCCCTGTTCCAGGGAAAGCAAACCTACGAGCAGTACTTC.

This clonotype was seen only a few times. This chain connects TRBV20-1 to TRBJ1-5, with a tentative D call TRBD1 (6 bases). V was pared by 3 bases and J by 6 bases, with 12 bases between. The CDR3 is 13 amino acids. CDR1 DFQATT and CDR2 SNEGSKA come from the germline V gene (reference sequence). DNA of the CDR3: TGCAGTGCTAGTCGAGGGGGAGGTCAGCCCCAGCATTTT. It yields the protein CSASRGGGQPQHF.

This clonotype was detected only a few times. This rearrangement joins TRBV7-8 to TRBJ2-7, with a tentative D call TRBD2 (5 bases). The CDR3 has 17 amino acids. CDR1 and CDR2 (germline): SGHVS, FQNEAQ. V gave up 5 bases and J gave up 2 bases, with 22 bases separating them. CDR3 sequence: CASSPSEGVHPPYEQYF. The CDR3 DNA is TGTGCCAGCAGCCCCAGCGAGGGCGTGCACCCCCCCTACGAGCAGTACTTC. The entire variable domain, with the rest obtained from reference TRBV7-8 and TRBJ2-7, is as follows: GAGVSQSPRYKVAKRGQDVALRCDPISGHVSLFWYQQALGQGPEFLTYFQNEAQLDKSGLPSDRFFAERPEGSVSTLKIQRTQQEDSAVYLCASSPSEGVHPPYEQYFGPGTRLTVT.

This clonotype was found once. CDR3 sequence: CASLRTGTSPLHF. For the CDR3, the DNA is TGTGCCAGCCTGAGGACAGGGACTTCACCCCTCCACTTT. This rearrangement joins TRBV6-2 or TRBV6-3 to TRBJ1-6, with 8 bases fitting TRBD1. J lost 9 bases, V lost 8 bases, and 6 bases had no gene match. The germline CDR1 and CDR2 sequences are MNHEY and SVGEGT. The CDR3 is 13 amino acids.

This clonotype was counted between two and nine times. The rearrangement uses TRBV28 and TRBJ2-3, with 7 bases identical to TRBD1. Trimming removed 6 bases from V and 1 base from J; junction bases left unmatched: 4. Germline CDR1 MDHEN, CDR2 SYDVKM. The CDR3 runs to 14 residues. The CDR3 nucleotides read TGTGCCAGCAGCGAAGACAGGGGCACAGATACGCAGTATTTT. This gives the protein CASSEDRGTDTQYF.

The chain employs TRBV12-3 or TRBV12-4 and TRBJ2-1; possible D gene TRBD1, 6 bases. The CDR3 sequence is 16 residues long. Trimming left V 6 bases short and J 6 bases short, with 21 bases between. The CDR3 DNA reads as TGTGCCAGCAGGCGACCGGACAGCCTTAGCCCCAATGAGCAGTTCTTC. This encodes CASRRPDSLSPNEQFF.